The 17 T cell receptor beta chains reported below all come from one sample, sequenced in a study of cytomegalovirus exposure and HLA in healthy donors. The data were produced by immunoSEQ multiplex PCR, yet TCRdb's version contains in-frame clones alone and is incomplete. The sample includes some 140,000 clones, 70% to 85% of them seen just once. Sequencing was carried out using PBMCs. These receptor sequences come from a man aged 25-45 years in good health and CMV-seropositive.

This clone showed up just once. The chain has TRBV30 and TRBJ2-7; possible D gene TRBD2, 6 bases. The CDR3 has 11 residues. V dropped 3 bases and J dropped 7 bases, with 10 bases sitting between them. The germline gives CDR1 GTSNPN, CDR2 SVGIG (reference sequence). Here the CDR3 reads CAWSGRWEQYF. In DNA form, the CDR3 reads TGTGCCTGGAGCGGGAGATGGGAGCAGTACTTC.

In its sample, this clone was seen many times. CDR3 sequence reads: CASSFTSWGAEAFF. The CDR3 coding sequence is TGTGCCAGCAGCTTTACGAGCTGGGGCGCTGAAGCTTTCTTT. The chain carries TRBV5-5 and TRBJ1-1; a weak D match, TRBD1 (5 bases). This CDR3 is 14 amino acids long. Trimming shortened V by 2 bases and J by 6 bases, and 14 bases separated the two germline ends. Germline-derived CDR1 and CDR2 are SGHKS and YYEKEE (reference sequence).

This clone was observed a handful of times. The genes are TRBV7-3 and TRBJ1-2; 8 bases are shared with TRBD1. Germline V gene sequence: CDR1 SGHTA, CDR2 FQGTGA. V gave up 5 bases and J gave up 3 bases; unmatched junction bases: 14. The CDR3 covers 17 residues. The CDR3 region has the DNA TGTGCCAGCAGCCCCGGCGGGGACAGGAGGATACACTATGGCTACACCTTC. Amino acids: CASSPGGDRRIHYGYTF.

The chain is built from TRBV25-1 and TRBJ2-2, with 9 bases identical to TRBD2. The germline V gene encodes CDR1 MGHDK and CDR2 SYGVNS. Trimming cost V 1 base and J 2 bases; bases outside gene matches: 8. There are 18 residues in the CDR3. In DNA form, the CDR3 reads TGTGCCAGCAGTGAATGGGGCGGGAGGGCCGCCAACACCGGGGAGCTGTTTTTT. Its protein product is CASSEWGGRAANTGELFF.

V is TRBV19 and J is TRBJ1-1; D gene unclear. Germline V gene lookup returns CDR1 LNHDA and CDR2 SQIVND (reference sequence). V was clipped by 5 bases and J by 1 base, with 17 bases between them. CDR3 length: 16 residues. CDR3 bases: TGTGCCAGTAGTGATCGGACCGGGCGGGGGAACACTGAAGCTTTCTTT. Its protein product is CASSDRTGRGNTEAFF.

The gene calls are TRBV5-1 and TRBJ2-5, with 9 bases aligning to TRBD1. Germline trimming cut 5 bases from V and 6 bases from J; bases unmatched to any gene: 35. Germline V lookup: CDR1 SGHRS, CDR2 YFSETQ. This CDR3 comprises 23 residues. CDR3 DNA: TGCGCCAGCAGGGAGGGAGGGACAGGGACCAAGAGACCCACCCGGGGGGCTTGGAAGACCCAGTACTTC. Protein: CASREGGTGTKRPTRGAWKTQYF. Complete variable domain (other parts from reference TRBV5-1 and TRBJ2-5): KAGVTQTPRYLIKTRGQQVTLSCSPISGHRSVSWYQQTPGQGLQFLFEYFSETQRNKGNFPGRFSGRQFSNSRSEMNVSTLELGDSALYLCASREGGTGTKRPTRGAWKTQYFGPGTRLLVL.

CDR3 in amino acids: CASSSGPVTEAFF. The CDR3, as DNA: TGTGCCAGCTCATCAGGGCCAGTCACTGAAGCTTTCTTT. V is TRBV18 and J is TRBJ1-1, with D possibly matching TRBD1 (5 bases). This CDR3 is 13 amino acids long. Between the trimmed V and J ends, which lost 5 bases and 4 bases, there was a span of 11 bases. Germline V CDR1 and CDR2: KGHSH, LQKENI.

This clone was seen only once. The CDR3 protein is CASSYSDTGKLGEQYF. In DNA, the CDR3 is TGTGCCAGCAGTTACTCGGATACGGGGAAGCTGGGCGAGCAGTACTTC. The chain carries TRBV6-5 and TRBJ2-7; tentatively, D is TRBD2 (5 bases). The V and J ends lost 0 bases and 6 bases respectively, with 18 bases between them. This CDR3 comprises 16 residues. Germline V gene sequence: CDR1 MNHEY, CDR2 SVGAGI.

The genes are TRBV10-2 and TRBJ1-5, with D maybe TRBD1 (6 bases). CDR1 and CDR2 (germline): WSHSY, SAAADI. With 4 bases removed from V and 1 base from J, the gap between germline ends came to 11 bases. The CDR3 runs to 15 residues. The CDR3 DNA is TGCGCCAGCAGTGGACAGGCGAGGAGCAATCAGCCCCAGCATTTT. It translates to CASSGQARSNQPQHF.

The CDR3 is CASSQDHRRTGNTIYF. CDR3 sequence (DNA): TGCGCCAGCAGCCAAGACCACAGGCGTACCGGAAACACCATATATTTT. The chain uses TRBV4-1 and TRBJ1-3; tentative D call: TRBD1 (5 bases). V was trimmed by 0 bases and J by 4 bases, leaving 13 bases between them. Looked up from germline, CDR1 is MGHRA and CDR2 is YSYEKL. The CDR3 totals 16 residues.

The chain couples TRBV5-5 to TRBJ1-2; 10 bases line up with TRBD1. With V trimmed by 4 bases and J by 4 bases, 7 bases remained unmatched. The CDR3 loop spans 15 amino acids. Germline-derived CDR1 and CDR2 are SGHKS and YYEKEE (reference sequence). CDR3 nucleotides: TGTGCCAGCAGCCCCGGGACAGGGGAAGGCTATGGCTACACCTTC. This codes for CASSPGTGEGYGYTF.

There are many counts of this clone. The gene calls are TRBV19 and TRBJ1-1; D call uncertain. V was clipped by 10 bases and J by 3 bases, with 18 bases between them. Germline V gives CDR1 LNHDA, CDR2 SQIVND (reference sequence). The CDR3 has 14 amino acids. The CDR3 protein is CATGGVGRDTEAFF. CDR3 nucleotides: TGTGCCACGGGAGGAGTCGGTAGGGACACTGAAGCTTTCTTT.

The chain has TRBV6-5 and TRBJ2-7; maybe TRBD2 (6 bases). Germline CDR1 and CDR2: MNHEY and SVGAGI. The CDR3 loop spans 14 amino acids. V was clipped by 4 bases and J by 3 bases, with 13 bases between them. CDR3 nucleotide sequence: TGTGCCAGCAGTTTCCTCTTGGGGGGCTACGAGCAGTACTTC. It is translated as CASSFLLGGYEQYF.

CDR3 sequence reads: CASSAQGYGYTF. As DNA, the CDR3 is TGCGCCAGCAGCGCACAGGGGTATGGCTACACCTTC. The chain is built from TRBV5-1 and TRBJ1-2; 7 bases agree with TRBD1. The trim removed 4 bases at V and 5 bases at J, leaving 2 bases unmatched. This CDR3 is 12 amino acids long. Germline V lookup: CDR1 SGHRS, CDR2 YFSETQ.

This chain uses TRBV5-1 with TRBJ1-3, with D hard to call. The V gene's germline CDR1 is SGHRS and CDR2 YFSETQ. The V end lost 0 bases, the J end lost 2 bases, and 9 bases lay between the germline ends. The CDR3 spans 15 residues. Written as DNA, the CDR3 is TGCGCCAGCAGCTTGGACGGTTCTGCTGGAAACACCATATATTTT. Amino acid sequence: CASSLDGSAGNTIYF.

This clone was seen just once. The CDR3, as DNA: TGCAGCGGTCTGGAGGAGACCCAGTACTTC. Protein product: CSGLEETQYF. This sequence joins TRBV29-1 and TRBJ2-5; unclear D gene. Germline CDR1 and CDR2: SQVTM and ANQGSEA. Trimming left V 7 bases short and J 5 bases short, with 8 bases between. CDR3 length: 10 residues.

This clone appeared many times. The chain joins TRBV5-4 to TRBJ2-3; D is ambiguous. The V and J ends lost 0 bases and 2 bases respectively, with 4 bases between them. This CDR3 is built from 13 residues. Per germline, CDR1 SGHNT and CDR2 YYREEE (reference sequence). CDR3 sequence (DNA): TGTGCCAGCAGCTTGGACTTCACAGATACGCAGTATTTT. Residues: CASSLDFTDTQYF.